These T cell receptor beta chains were read from a single sample in a study of cytomegalovirus exposure and HLA in healthy donors. The assay was immunoSEQ multiplex PCR, and TCRdb's table has in-frame clones only and misses some. Of 63,000 or so clones listed, roughly 74% are singletons. Sequencing was done on a sample of PBMCs. These receptors were collected from a woman aged 25 to 39 in good health and CMV-seropositive. Both conserved end residues are part of each CDR3. D genes are given only for firm matches. Not all rows give a size; the values are once, few, many and, for expanded clones, a class.

d_gene	v_gene	abundance	j_gene	CDR3aa	CDR3nt
-	TRBV4-1	-	TRBJ1-3	CASSQEPHSGNTIYF	TGCGCCAGCAGCCAAGAGCCACACTCTGGAAACACCATATATTTT
TRBD1	TRBV5-1	-	TRBJ2-7	CASSAPGQDFKQYF	TGCGCCAGCAGCGCCCCGGGACAGGATTTCAAGCAGTACTTC
TRBD1	TRBV11-2	-	TRBJ1-2	CASSLTDRGFGGYTF	TGTGCCAGCAGCTTAACGGACAGGGGGTTCGGAGGCTACACCTTC
-	TRBV27	-	TRBJ2-7	CASSLFQGAYEQYF	TGTGCCAGCAGTTTATTTCAGGGTGCTTACGAGCAGTACTTC
TRBD1	TRBV9	-	TRBJ2-7	CASSPWTGSSYEQYF	TGTGCCAGCAGCCCTTGGACAGGGAGCTCCTACGAGCAGTACTTC
-	TRBV18	-	TRBJ1-1	CASSPPRGTEGEAFF	TGTGCCAGCTCACCACCGAGAGGGACGGAGGGTGAAGCTTTCTTT
-	TRBV9	-	TRBJ2-3	CASSPRSGGTDTQYF	TGTGCCAGCAGCCCTAGGTCCGGGGGCACAGATACGCAGTATTTT
TRBD2	TRBV11-2	-	TRBJ2-7	CASLLLGGRSYEQYF	TGTGCCAGCCTTTTACTCGGGGGGAGGTCCTACGAGCAGTACTTC
-	TRBV4-1	-	TRBJ2-1	CASSQEQGPREQFF	TGCGCCAGCAGCCAAGAGCAGGGTCCGCGGGAGCAGTTCTTC
TRBD1	TRBV30	once	TRBJ1-2	CAWETGTDHGYTF	TGTGCCTGGGAAACCGGGACAGACCATGGCTACACCTTC
-	TRBV7-9	-	TRBJ2-7	CASSLGGTRIHEQYF	TGTGCCAGCAGCTTAGGGGGAACTAGAATCCACGAGCAGTACTTC
-	TRBV20-1	-	TRBJ1-2	CSASRLSRDTF	TGCAGTGCTTCCCGACTCTCCAGGGACACCTTC
-	TRBV7-2	-	TRBJ2-7	CASSPSPYEQYF	TGTGCCAGCAGCCCGAGCCCCTACGAGCAGTACTTC
-	TRBV28	once	TRBJ1-2	CASSLLSSVYGYTF	TGTGCCAGCAGCCTACTCTCGAGCGTCTATGGCTACACCTTC
-	TRBV6-6	-	TRBJ2-5	CASREYQETQYF	TGTGCCAGCAGGGAGTACCAAGAGACCCAGTACTTC
TRBD1	TRBV5-4	-	TRBJ2-7	CASSPQGWAFYEQYF	TGTGCCAGCAGCCCACAGGGGTGGGCCTTCTACGAGCAGTACTTC
-	TRBV7-9	-	TRBJ2-7	CASSPRDTRYEQYF	TGTGCCAGCAGCCCCCGGGACACCCGCTACGAGCAGTACTTC
TRBD1	TRBV6-6	once	TRBJ2-7	CASRTGTDYYEQYF	TGTGCCAGCAGGACCGGGACAGACTACTACGAGCAGTACTTC
-	TRBV7-2	few	TRBJ1-3	CASSGGGNTIYF	TGTGCCAGCAGCGGCGGTGGAAACACCATATATTTT
-	TRBV6-5	-	TRBJ2-5	CASSFGRRQETQYF	TGTGCCAGCAGTTTTGGAAGGAGGCAAGAGACCCAGTACTTC
-	TRBV20-1	-	TRBJ2-1	CSARDVPEQFF	TGCAGTGCTAGAGATGTTCCAGAGCAGTTCTTC
-	TRBV11-2	-	TRBJ2-1	CASSSSYYNEQFF	TGTGCCAGCAGCTCCAGTTACTACAATGAGCAGTTCTTC
-	TRBV30	-	TRBJ1-2	CAWSSPGEGAYGYTF	TGTGCCTGGAGTTCACCTGGAGAGGGAGCCTATGGCTACACCTTC
TRBD1	TRBV6-6	-	TRBJ2-7	CASSEGQGISYEQYF	TGTGCCAGCAGCGAGGGACAGGGGATTAGCTACGAGCAGTACTTC
TRBD2	TRBV2	few	TRBJ2-1	CATREGRSLIYNEQFF	TGTGCCACACGGGAGGGCCGGAGCTTGATATATAATGAGCAGTTCTTC
TRBD2	TRBV4-2	-	TRBJ2-7	CASSTSGSGGFYEQYF	TGTGCCAGCAGCACGAGCGGGAGCGGCGGATTCTACGAGCAGTACTTC
-	TRBV5-6	-	TRBJ2-1	CASSLLSLASSYNEQFF	TGTGCCAGCAGCTTGTTAAGCCTAGCTAGCTCCTACAATGAGCAGTTCTTC
-	TRBV12-5	few	TRBJ1-2	CASGLGPYGYTF	TGTGCTAGTGGTTTGGGGCCCTATGGCTACACCTTC
TRBD1	TRBV2	-	TRBJ2-6	CASYRDRASRSGANVLTF	TGTGCCAGCTACAGGGACAGGGCGTCTCGTTCTGGGGCCAACGTCCTGACTTTC
TRBD1	TRBV5-4	few	TRBJ2-1	CASSLTGTAYNEQFF	TGTGCCAGCAGCTTGACGGGGACAGCCTACAATGAGCAGTTCTTC
-	TRBV15	-	TRBJ1-1	CATSGPDRNTEAFF	TGTGCCACCAGCGGGCCAGACAGAAACACTGAAGCTTTCTTT
TRBD2	TRBV5-1	-	TRBJ2-1	CASTSGLAGSYNEQFF	TGCGCCAGCACCTCGGGACTAGCGGGGTCCTACAATGAGCAGTTCTTC
-	TRBV28	-	TRBJ1-2	CASRTELNYGYTF	TGTGCCAGCAGGACAGAACTTAACTATGGCTACACCTTC
TRBD1	TRBV7-8	-	TRBJ2-1	CASNVGGLSSYNEQFF	TGTGCCAGTAACGTAGGGGGCTTGAGCTCCTACAATGAGCAGTTCTTC
TRBD2	TRBV14	-	TRBJ2-1	CASSQDLGLARFF	TGTGCCAGCAGCCAAGATTTGGGACTAGCCCGGTTCTTC
-	TRBV27	-	TRBJ2-7	CASRGGGKSGRQQYF	TGTGCCAGCCGAGGAGGGGGAAAATCCGGGAGGCAGCAGTACTTC
TRBD2	TRBV29-1	-	TRBJ2-5	CSVEEGGLAGTQETQYF	TGCAGCGTTGAAGAGGGGGGACTAGCGGGGACCCAAGAGACCCAGTACTTC
TRBD2	TRBV9	-	TRBJ2-3	CASSPWREGRDTQYF	TGTGCCAGCAGCCCTTGGCGGGAGGGAAGGGATACGCAGTATTTT
-	TRBV30	-	TRBJ1-5	CAWSVGATSQPQHF	TGTGCCTGGAGTGTAGGGGCCACGAGTCAGCCCCAGCATTTT
-	TRBV2	-	TRBJ2-1	CASSKGVGSYNEQFF	TGTGCCAGCAGTAAGGGGGTGGGGAGCTACAATGAGCAGTTCTTC
-	TRBV14	-	TRBJ2-1	CASSQDSVLGTHEQFF	TGTGCCAGCAGCCAAGATTCGGTTCTAGGCACTCATGAGCAGTTCTTC
TRBD1	TRBV9	-	TRBJ1-2	CASSVESGGRNYGYTF	TGTGCCAGCAGCGTAGAGTCAGGGGGACGGAACTATGGCTACACCTTC
-	TRBV5-6	-	TRBJ1-1	CASSFGQENTEAFF	TGTGCCAGCAGCTTCGGACAAGAGAACACTGAAGCTTTCTTT
-	TRBV5-1	-	TRBJ1-2	CASSLDRAAYYTF	TGCGCCAGCAGCTTGGACAGGGCGGCTTACTACACCTTC
-	TRBV6-1	few	TRBJ1-3	CASSEQVVSGNTIYF	TGTGCCAGCAGTGAACAGGTCGTCTCTGGAAACACCATATATTTT